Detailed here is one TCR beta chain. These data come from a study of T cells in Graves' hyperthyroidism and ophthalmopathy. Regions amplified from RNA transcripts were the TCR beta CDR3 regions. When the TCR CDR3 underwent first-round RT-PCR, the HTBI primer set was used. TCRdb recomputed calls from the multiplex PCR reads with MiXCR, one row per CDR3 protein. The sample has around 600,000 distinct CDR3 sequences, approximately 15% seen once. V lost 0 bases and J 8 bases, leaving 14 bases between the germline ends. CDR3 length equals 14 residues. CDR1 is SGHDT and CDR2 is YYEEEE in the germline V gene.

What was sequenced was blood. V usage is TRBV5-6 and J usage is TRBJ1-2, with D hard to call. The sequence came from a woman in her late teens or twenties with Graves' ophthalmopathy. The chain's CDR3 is CASSLGVEAWGYTF. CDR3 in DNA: TGTGCCAGCAGCTTGGGGGTCGAGGCGTGGGGCTACACCTTC.